Below, 8 T cell receptor beta chains from the same sample are listed, as sequenced in a study of blood T cell repertoires in COVID-19. Sequencing was performed with immunoSEQ multiplex PCR; in TCRdb, only in-frame clones are kept and a portion is missing. Here the sample spans about 120,000 clones, less than 90% being singletons. Sequencing used peripheral blood. The receptors derive from a woman older than 75 with acute or convalescent COVID-19.

This chain joins TRBV27 and TRBJ2-3; 10 bases align to TRBD2. This CDR3 has 16 amino acids. Trimming took 5 bases from V and 2 from J; bases not matched to a gene: 7. Germline lookup yields CDR1 MNHEY and CDR2 SMNVEV (reference sequence). The CDR3 DNA is TGTGCCAGCAGTAAACAAGCGGGGGGGTTCACAGATACGCAGTATTTT. Encoded protein: CASSKQAGGFTDTQYF.

This clone was counted once. The J gene is TRBJ1-2, the V gene TRBV19, with D unclear. Germline values: CDR1 LNHDA, CDR2 SQIVND (reference sequence). The CDR3 extends over 11 amino acids. V was clipped by 2 bases and J by 10 bases, with 8 bases between them. The DNA of the CDR3 is TGTGCCAGTAGTATAAGCGGGCACTACACCTTC. It specifies CASSISGHYTF. Full variable domain (remainder filled in from reference TRBV19 and TRBJ1-2): DGGITQSPKYLFRKEGQNVTLSCEQNLNHDAMYWYRQDPGQGLRLIYYSQIVNDFQKGDIAEGYSVSREKKESFPLTVTSAQKNPTAFYLCASSISGHYTFGSGTRLTVV.

In its sample, this clone was seen a few times. The rearrangement uses TRBV10-1 and TRBJ1-6; D gene unclear. Per germline, CDR1 WNHNN and CDR2 SYGVQD (reference sequence). V was clipped by 0 bases and J by 14 bases, with 14 bases between them. The CDR3 has 14 residues. CDR3 DNA: TGCGCCAGCAGTGAGTCGAAGAGTACCTCGACCCTCCACTTT. This translates into CASSESKSTSTLHF.

The chain joins TRBV3-1 (or the pseudogene TRBV3-2) to TRBJ1-2; 10 nucleotides agree with TRBD1. Germline CDR1 and CDR2: LGHDT and YNNKEL (reference sequence). This CDR3 spans 14 amino acids. V was pared by 5 bases and J by 5 bases, with 5 bases of the junction left unmatched. The CDR3 spells CASSAQGQGYGYTF. CDR3 DNA sequence: TGTGCCAGCAGCGCTCAGGGACAGGGGTATGGCTACACCTTC.

The chain has TRBV3-1 (or the pseudogene TRBV3-2) and TRBJ1-3; 11 bases fit TRBD1. Losses at the gene ends were 4 bases for V and 2 bases for J; bases not matched to a gene: 10. The germline V gene encodes CDR1 LGHDT and CDR2 YNNKEL (reference sequence). The CDR3 spans 18 residues. CDR3 region: CASSPIIAGQGAGNTIYF. For the CDR3, the DNA is TGTGCCAGCAGCCCTATAATTGCGGGACAGGGGGCTGGAAACACCATATATTTT.

This clone was seen only once. The rearrangement links TRBV27 to TRBJ1-6; D is undetermined. V was trimmed by 2 bases and J by 9 bases, leaving 17 bases between them. Germline assignment: CDR1 MNHEY and CDR2 SMNVEV (reference sequence). The CDR3 extends over 16 amino acids. As DNA, the CDR3 is TGTGCCAGCAGTTTAGGAGGCTTCTCAGTGGGTTCACCCCTCCACTTT. Residues: CASSLGGFSVGSPLHF.

The chain's CDR3 is CASSLGAGANEQFF. CDR3 coding DNA: TGTGCCAGCAGCCTAGGGGCGGGGGCTAATGAGCAGTTCTTC. V usage is TRBV7-3 and J usage is TRBJ2-1, with a tentative D call TRBD2 (7 bases). Germline assignment: CDR1 SGHTA and CDR2 FQGTGA. V was shortened by 5 bases and J by 7 bases, with 15 bases between the two germline ends. The CDR3 runs to 14 residues.

This clone was detected only once. The genes are TRBV5-1 and TRBJ1-6; maybe TRBD1 (6 bases). Trimming cost V 4 bases and J 8 bases, with 19 bases left between them. In germline, CDR1 is SGHRS, CDR2 YFSETQ. This CDR3 comprises 16 residues. The CDR3 sequence: CASSLVSGTLDSPLHF. DNA of the CDR3: TGCGCCAGCAGCCTAGTGTCTGGGACATTGGATTCACCCCTCCACTTT.